This TCR beta chain was captured by sequencing in a study of T cell responses to AZD1222 COVID-19 vaccine. Study-wide background: Second doses at about 4 or about 12 weeks were pooled.

Whole-study results and caveats: Repertoire samples came only from after the peak T cell response. Clonal diversity may have been underestimated, and the donors were mostly white British, with more females than males.

TCRdb's table, derived via immunoSEQ multiplex PCR, lists solely in-frame clones and lacks some. Of 100,000 to 150,000 clones listed, under 90% are singletons. As to this clone: The antigen remains unidentified.

CDR1 and CDR2 from the germline V gene are SGHVS and FNYEAQ. V lost 1 base, J lost 2 bases, and 2 bases stayed unmatched. This CDR3 region has 17 residues. The chain is built from TRBV7-6 and TRBJ2-3; 14 bases are a match to TRBD2. The source is an adult in good health. Sequenced here: peripheral blood, sampled on day 0 of AZD1222 vaccination. The CDR3 spells CASSLGLAGGTTDTQYF. The CDR3 coding sequence is TGTGCCAGCAGCTTAGGACTAGCGGGGGGGACCACAGATACGCAGTATTTT.